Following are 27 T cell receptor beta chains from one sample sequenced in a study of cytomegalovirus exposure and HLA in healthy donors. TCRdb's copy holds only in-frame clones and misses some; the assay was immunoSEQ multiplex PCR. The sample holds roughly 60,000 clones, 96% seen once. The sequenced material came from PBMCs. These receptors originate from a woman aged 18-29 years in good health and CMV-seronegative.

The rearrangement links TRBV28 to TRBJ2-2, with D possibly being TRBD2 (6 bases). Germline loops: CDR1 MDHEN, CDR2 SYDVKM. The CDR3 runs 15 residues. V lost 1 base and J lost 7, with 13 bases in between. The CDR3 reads CASSLLVSGVGELFF. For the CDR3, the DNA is TGTGCCAGCAGTTTATTGGTTTCGGGGGTCGGGGAGCTGTTTTTT. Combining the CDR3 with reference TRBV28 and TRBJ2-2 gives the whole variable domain DVKVTQSSRYLVKRTGEKVFLECVQDMDHENMFWYRQDPGLGLRLIYFSYDVKMKEKGDIPEGYSVSREKKERFSLILESASTNQTSMYLCASSLLVSGVGELFFGEGSRLTVL.

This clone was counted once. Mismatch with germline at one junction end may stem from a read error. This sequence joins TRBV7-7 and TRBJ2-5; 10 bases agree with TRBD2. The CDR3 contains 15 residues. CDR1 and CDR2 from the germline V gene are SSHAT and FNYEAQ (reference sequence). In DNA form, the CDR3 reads TGTGCTAGCAGCCGCGGGGGGACTAGCGTGGAGACCCAGTACTTC. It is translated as CASSRGGTSVETQYF.

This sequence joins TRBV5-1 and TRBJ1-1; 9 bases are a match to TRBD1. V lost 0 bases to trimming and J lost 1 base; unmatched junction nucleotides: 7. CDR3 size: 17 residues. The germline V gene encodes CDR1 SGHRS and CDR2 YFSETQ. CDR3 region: CASSLAGDRGGNTEAFF. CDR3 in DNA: TGCGCCAGCAGCTTGGCCGGAGACAGGGGGGGGAACACTGAAGCTTTCTTT. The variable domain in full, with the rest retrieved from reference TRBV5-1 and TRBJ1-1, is KAGVTQTPRYLIKTRGQQVTLSCSPISGHRSVSWYQQTPGQGLQFLFEYFSETQRNKGNFPGRFSGRQFSNSRSEMNVSTLELGDSALYLCASSLAGDRGGNTEAFFGQGTRLTVV.

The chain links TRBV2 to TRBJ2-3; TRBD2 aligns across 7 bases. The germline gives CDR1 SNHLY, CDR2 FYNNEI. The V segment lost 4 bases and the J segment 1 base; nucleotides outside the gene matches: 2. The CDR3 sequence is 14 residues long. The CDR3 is CASSVGGGTDTQYF. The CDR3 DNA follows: TGTGCCAGCAGTGTTGGGGGGGGCACAGATACGCAGTATTTT.

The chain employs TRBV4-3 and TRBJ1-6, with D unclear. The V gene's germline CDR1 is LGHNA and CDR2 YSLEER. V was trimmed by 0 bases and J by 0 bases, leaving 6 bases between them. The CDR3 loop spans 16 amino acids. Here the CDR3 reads CASSQDLSSYNSPLHF. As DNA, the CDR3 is TGCGCCAGCAGCCAAGATCTGAGCTCCTATAATTCACCCCTCCACTTT.

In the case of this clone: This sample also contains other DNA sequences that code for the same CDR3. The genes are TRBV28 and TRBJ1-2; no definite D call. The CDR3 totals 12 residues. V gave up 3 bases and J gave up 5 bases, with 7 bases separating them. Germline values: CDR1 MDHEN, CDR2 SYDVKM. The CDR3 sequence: CASSLGGYGYTF. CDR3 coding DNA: TGTGCCAGCAGTTTGGGAGGATATGGCTACACCTTC.

CDR3 coding DNA: TGTGCCAGCAGCTTATGGTCGGGGACTAGCGGGCCAGATACGCAGTATTTT. Encoded protein: CASSLWSGTSGPDTQYF. The chain joins TRBV7-2 to TRBJ2-3; TRBD2 aligns across 12 bases. This CDR3 is built from 17 residues. Trimming at V came to 2 bases and at J to 4 bases, leaving 7 bases not matched to a gene. From germline, CDR1 is SGHTA and CDR2 FQGNSA.

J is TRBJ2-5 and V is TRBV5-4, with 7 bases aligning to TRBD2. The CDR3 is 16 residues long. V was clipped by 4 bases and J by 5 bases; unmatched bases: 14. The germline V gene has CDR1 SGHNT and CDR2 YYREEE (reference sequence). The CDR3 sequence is CASSPVVGLGWETQYF. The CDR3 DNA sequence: TGTGCCAGCAGCCCCGTGGTCGGACTAGGGTGGGAGACCCAGTACTTC.

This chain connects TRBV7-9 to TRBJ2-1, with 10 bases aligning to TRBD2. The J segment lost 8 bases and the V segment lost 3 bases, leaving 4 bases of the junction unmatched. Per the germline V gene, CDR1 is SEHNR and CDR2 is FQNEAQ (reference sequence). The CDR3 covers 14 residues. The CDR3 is CASSLGLAGDEQFF. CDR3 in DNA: TGTGCCAGCAGCTTGGGGCTAGCGGGGGATGAGCAGTTCTTC.

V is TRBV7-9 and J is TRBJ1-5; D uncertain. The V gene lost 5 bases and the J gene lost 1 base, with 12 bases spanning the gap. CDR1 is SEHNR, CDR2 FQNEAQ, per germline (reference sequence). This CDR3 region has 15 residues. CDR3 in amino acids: CASSPAGRSNQPQHF. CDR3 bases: TGTGCCAGCAGCCCCGCGGGTCGGAGCAATCAGCCCCAGCATTTT.

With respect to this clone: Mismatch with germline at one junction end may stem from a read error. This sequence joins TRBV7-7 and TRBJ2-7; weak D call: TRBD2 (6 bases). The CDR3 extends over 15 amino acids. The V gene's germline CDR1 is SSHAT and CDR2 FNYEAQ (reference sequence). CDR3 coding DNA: TGTGCTAGCAGCTTAGGGGACTCCCCCTTCTACGAGCAGTACTTC. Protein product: CASSLGDSPFYEQYF.

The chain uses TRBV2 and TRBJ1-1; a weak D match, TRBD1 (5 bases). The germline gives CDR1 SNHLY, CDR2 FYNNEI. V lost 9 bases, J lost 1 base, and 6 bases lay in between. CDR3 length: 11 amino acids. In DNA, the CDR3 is TGTGCCAGACAGGCGAACACTGAAGCTTTCTTT. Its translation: CARQANTEAFF.

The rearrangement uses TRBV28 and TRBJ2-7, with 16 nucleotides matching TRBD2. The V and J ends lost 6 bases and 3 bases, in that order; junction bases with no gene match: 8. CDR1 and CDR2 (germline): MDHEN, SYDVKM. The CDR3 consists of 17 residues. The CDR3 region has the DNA TGTGCCAGCAGCCCCCCGGGACTAGCGGGAGGGGTCTACGAGCAGTACTTC. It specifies CASSPPGLAGGVYEQYF.

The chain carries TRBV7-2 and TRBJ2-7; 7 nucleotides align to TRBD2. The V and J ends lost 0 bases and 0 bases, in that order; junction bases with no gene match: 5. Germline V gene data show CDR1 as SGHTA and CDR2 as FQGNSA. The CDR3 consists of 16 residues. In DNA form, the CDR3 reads TGTGCCAGCAGCTTAGCGGGAGGGGCCCTCTCCTACGAGCAGTACTTC. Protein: CASSLAGGALSYEQYF. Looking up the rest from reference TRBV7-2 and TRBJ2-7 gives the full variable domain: GAGVSQSPSNKVTEKGKDVELRCDPISGHTALYWYRQSLGQGLEFLIYFQGNSAPDKSGLPSDRFSAERTGGSVSTLTIQRTQQEDSAVYLCASSLAGGALSYEQYFGPGTRLTVT.

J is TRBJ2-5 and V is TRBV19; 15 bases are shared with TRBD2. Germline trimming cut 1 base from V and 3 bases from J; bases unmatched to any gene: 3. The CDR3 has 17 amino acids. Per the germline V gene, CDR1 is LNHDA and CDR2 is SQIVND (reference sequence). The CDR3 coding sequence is TGTGCCAGTAGTATAGGGAGGACTAGCGGGGGGGAAGAGACCCAGTACTTC. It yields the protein CASSIGRTSGGEETQYF.

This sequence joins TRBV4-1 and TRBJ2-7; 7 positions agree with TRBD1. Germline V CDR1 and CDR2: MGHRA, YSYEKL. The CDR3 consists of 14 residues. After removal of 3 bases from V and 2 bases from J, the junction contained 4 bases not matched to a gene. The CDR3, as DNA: TGCGCCAGCAGCCAGCCGGGACAGACCTACGAGCAGTACTTC. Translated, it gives CASSQPGQTYEQYF.

The CDR3 nucleotides are TGTGCCAGCAGCCAAACCCGACAGGGGGCAGGGGAAGCTTTCTTT. The encoded protein is CASSQTRQGAGEAFF. This chain joins TRBV16 and TRBJ1-1; 10 nucleotides agree with TRBD1. V lost 2 bases to trimming and J lost 8 bases; unmatched junction nucleotides: 8. Germline CDR1 KGHSY, CDR2 FQNENV. The CDR3 length is 15 residues.

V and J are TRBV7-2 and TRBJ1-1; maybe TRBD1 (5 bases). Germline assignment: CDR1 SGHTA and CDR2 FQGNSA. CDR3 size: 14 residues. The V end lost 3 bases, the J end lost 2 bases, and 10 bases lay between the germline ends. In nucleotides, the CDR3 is TGTGCCAGCAGCTTTTCTCAGGGAAACACTGAAGCTTTCTTT. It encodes CASSFSQGNTEAFF.

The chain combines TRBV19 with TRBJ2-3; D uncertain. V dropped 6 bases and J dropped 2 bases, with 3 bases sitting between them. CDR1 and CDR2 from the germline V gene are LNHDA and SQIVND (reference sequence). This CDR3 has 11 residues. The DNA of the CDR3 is TGTGCCAGTAGCAACACAGATACGCAGTATTTT. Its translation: CASSNTDTQYF.

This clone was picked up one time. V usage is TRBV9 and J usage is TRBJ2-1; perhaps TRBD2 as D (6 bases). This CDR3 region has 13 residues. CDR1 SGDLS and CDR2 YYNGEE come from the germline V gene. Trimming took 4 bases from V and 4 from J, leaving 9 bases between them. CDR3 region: CASSPDYYNEQFF. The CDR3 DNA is TGTGCCAGCAGCCCGGACTATTACAATGAGCAGTTCTTC.

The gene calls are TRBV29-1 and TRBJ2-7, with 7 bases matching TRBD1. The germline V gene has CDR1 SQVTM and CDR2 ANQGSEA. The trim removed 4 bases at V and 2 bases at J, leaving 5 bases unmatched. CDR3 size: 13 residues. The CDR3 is CSVAGTVTYEQYF. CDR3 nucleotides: TGCAGCGTTGCCGGGACAGTGACCTACGAGCAGTACTTC.

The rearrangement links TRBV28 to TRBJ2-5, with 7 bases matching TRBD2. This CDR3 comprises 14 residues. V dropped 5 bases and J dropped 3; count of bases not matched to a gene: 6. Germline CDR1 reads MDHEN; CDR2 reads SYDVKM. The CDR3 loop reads CASSPNSGEETQYF. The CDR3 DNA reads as TGTGCCAGCAGTCCGAACAGCGGGGAAGAGACCCAGTACTTC.

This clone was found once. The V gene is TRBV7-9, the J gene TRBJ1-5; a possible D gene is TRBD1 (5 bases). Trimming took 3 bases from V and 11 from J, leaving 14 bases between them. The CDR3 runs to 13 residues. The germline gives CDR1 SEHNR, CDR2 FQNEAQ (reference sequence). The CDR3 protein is CASSLDTMASQHF. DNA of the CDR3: TGTGCCAGCAGCTTGGACACCATGGCCTCCCAGCATTTT.

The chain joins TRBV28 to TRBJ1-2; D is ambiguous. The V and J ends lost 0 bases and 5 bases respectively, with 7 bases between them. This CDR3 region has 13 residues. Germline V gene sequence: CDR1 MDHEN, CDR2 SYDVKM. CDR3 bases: TGTGCCAGCAGTTTATGGGCATCGTATGGCTACACCTTC. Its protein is CASSLWASYGYTF.

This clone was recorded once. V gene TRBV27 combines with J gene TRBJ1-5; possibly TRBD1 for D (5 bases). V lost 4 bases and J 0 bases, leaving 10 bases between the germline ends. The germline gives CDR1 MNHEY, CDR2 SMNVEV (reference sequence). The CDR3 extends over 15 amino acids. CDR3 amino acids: CASSYQGYSNQPQHF. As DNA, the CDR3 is TGTGCCAGCAGTTACCAGGGTTATAGCAATCAGCCCCAGCATTTT.

This CDR3 reads CAISEEREGYNEQFF. CDR3 coding DNA: TGTGCCATCAGTGAGGAGCGGGAGGGCTACAATGAGCAGTTCTTC. The chain is built from TRBV10-3 and TRBJ2-1; 10 bases align to TRBD2. The V gene end was trimmed by 2 bases and the J gene end by 3 bases; junction bases not matched to a gene: 1. CDR3 length equals 15 residues. Germline V CDR1 and CDR2: ENHRY, SYGVKD.

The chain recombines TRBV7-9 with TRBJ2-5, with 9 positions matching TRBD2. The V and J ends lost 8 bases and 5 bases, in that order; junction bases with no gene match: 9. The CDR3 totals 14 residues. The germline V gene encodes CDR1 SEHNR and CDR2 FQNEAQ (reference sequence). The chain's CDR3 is CASGRGGAGETQYF. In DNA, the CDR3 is TGTGCCAGCGGCCGCGGGGGGGCGGGGGAGACCCAGTACTTC.